The 10 T cell receptor beta chains reported below all come from one sample, sequenced in a study of blood T cell repertoires in COVID-19. The table came from immunoSEQ multiplex PCR; TCRdb's copy has only in-frame clones and leaves some out. This table has 100,000 or so clones, approximately 86% appearing once. Sequencing used peripheral blood. All receptors come from a man between 45 and 60 years old with active or convalescent COVID-19.

This clone has a single count. The chain combines TRBV4-2 with TRBJ2-1; D unresolved. The CDR3 spans 17 residues. Germline CDR1 and CDR2: LGHNA and YNFKEQ. The germline V and J ends were trimmed by 4 bases and 4 bases, with 20 bases remaining between them. The CDR3 region has the DNA TGTGCCAGCAGCCCAGGTAATCACCAGCAGATATACAATGAGCAGTTCTTC. Its translation is CASSPGNHQQIYNEQFF.

CDR3 region: CASSLVGSQGNSGNTIYF. DNA for the CDR3: TGCGCCAGCAGCTTGGTGGGGTCCCAGGGGAACTCTGGAAACACCATATATTTT. The V gene is TRBV5-1, the J gene TRBJ1-3, with D possibly TRBD1 on 6 matching bases. The V gene lost 0 bases and the J gene lost 0 bases, with 16 bases spanning the gap. The length of the CDR3 is 18 residues. Germline V gene sequence: CDR1 SGHRS, CDR2 YFSETQ.

This clone was detected once. The chain employs TRBV24-1 and TRBJ1-1, with D unresolved. The V gene's germline CDR1 is KGHDR and CDR2 SFDVKD. V was shortened by 3 bases and J by 1 base, with 8 bases between the two germline ends. The CDR3 is made up of 14 amino acids. This chain's CDR3 is CATSDTTWNTEAFF. The CDR3 DNA follows: TGTGCCACCAGTGATACTACATGGAACACTGAAGCTTTCTTT.

The CDR3 spells CASSPGQGRIYGYTF. The CDR3 DNA reads as TGCGCCAGCAGCCCTGGACAGGGGCGGATCTATGGCTACACCTTC. The chain uses TRBV4-1 and TRBJ1-2; TRBD1 matches 9 bases. Per germline, CDR1 MGHRA and CDR2 YSYEKL. Losses at the gene ends were 4 bases for V and 4 bases for J; bases not matched to a gene: 7. The CDR3 loop spans 15 amino acids.

The gene calls are TRBV20-1 and TRBJ1-5; D not resolved. Germline lookup yields CDR1 DFQATT and CDR2 SNEGSKA (reference sequence). With 6 bases removed from V and 7 bases from J, the gap between germline ends came to 10 bases. The CDR3 sequence is 11 residues long. CDR3 amino acids: CSATKKQPQHF. As DNA, the CDR3 is TGCAGTGCAACAAAAAAACAGCCCCAGCATTTT.

This clone turned up a few times. This chain uses TRBV7-9 with TRBJ2-3; a possible D gene is TRBD2 (6 bases). The V gene lost 5 bases and the J gene lost 2 bases, with 11 bases spanning the gap. Germline V gene data show CDR1 as SEHNR and CDR2 as FQNEAQ (reference sequence). CDR3 length equals 14 residues. The chain's CDR3 is CASSPRGNTDTQYF. The CDR3 DNA reads TGTGCCAGCAGCCCACGGGGGAACACAGATACGCAGTATTTT.

The chain recombines TRBV29-1 with TRBJ1-4; possibly TRBD1 for D (6 bases). The CDR3 extends over 13 amino acids. Trimming took 5 bases from V and 3 from J, leaving 10 bases between them. Germline V gives CDR1 SQVTM, CDR2 ANQGSEA. This CDR3 is CSVQQGSNEKLFF. CDR3 DNA sequence: TGCAGCGTTCAACAGGGTTCTAATGAAAAACTGTTTTTT.

This clone was observed a handful of times. The chain has TRBV5-1 and TRBJ1-1; D call uncertain. Germline V gene data show CDR1 as SGHRS and CDR2 as YFSETQ. V lost 1 base and J lost 1, with 11 bases in between. This CDR3 comprises 15 residues. The CDR3 loop reads CASSLFDAGNTEAFF. CDR3 sequence (DNA): TGCGCCAGCAGCTTGTTCGATGCGGGGAACACTGAAGCTTTCTTT.

The rearrangement joins TRBV11-3 to TRBJ1-1; D uncertain. The V end was cut by 0 bases, the J end by 1 base, with 3 bases between. The CDR3 spans 13 residues. The germline V gene encodes CDR1 SGHNT and CDR2 YENEEA. The CDR3 loop reads CASSLDRNTEAFF. In DNA, the CDR3 is TGTGCCAGCAGCTTAGACAGGAACACTGAAGCTTTCTTT.

J is TRBJ1-4 and V is TRBV18; TRBD1 matches at 7 bases. J lost 8 bases, V lost 3 bases, and 6 bases had no gene match. The V gene's germline CDR1 is KGHSH and CDR2 LQKENI. The CDR3 is 14 residues long. Written as DNA, the CDR3 is TGTGCCAGCTCACCGACGACAGGGATCGAAAAACTGTTTTTT. Translation gives CASSPTTGIEKLFF.